These 19 T cell receptor beta chains were all obtained from the same sample, sequenced in a study of shared clonotypes between healthy human individuals. Clones were read by immunoSEQ multiplex PCR, and TCRdb kept only the in-frame ones, dropping some. The sample has about half a million clones; about 84% are singletons. Specimen: PBMCs. These receptors came from a woman aged 40-49 years in good health. Some clones in this sample may be carry-over from other donors' samples.

This clone has just a few counts. The V and J genes are TRBV15 and TRBJ1-4; 9 nucleotides align to TRBD1. CDR1 is LNHNV, CDR2 YYDKDF, per germline (reference sequence). CDR3 length: 12 residues. V was clipped by 5 bases and J by 10 bases; unmatched bases: 2. CDR3 DNA sequence: TGTGCCACCAGCCTGACAGGGGGAAAACTGTTTTTT. This sequence encodes CATSLTGGKLFF.

The chain has TRBV9 and TRBJ2-1, with D possibly TRBD1 on 5 matching bases. This CDR3 comprises 15 residues. Trimming took off 0 bases at V and 1 base at J, with 8 bases between the two ends. Germline loops: CDR1 SGDLS, CDR2 YYNGEE. The CDR3 loop reads CASSVEGWSYNEQFF. The CDR3, as DNA: TGTGCCAGCAGCGTAGAGGGGTGGTCCTACAATGAGCAGTTCTTC.

This rearrangement joins TRBV7-3 to TRBJ2-3; D is uncertain. V shed 5 bases and J shed 6 bases, with 12 bases lying between them. The germline V gene encodes CDR1 SGHTA and CDR2 FQGTGA. This CDR3 contains 13 residues. The CDR3 DNA reads as TGTGCCAGCAGCCCCCGATCCTCGGATACGCAGTATTTT. Encoded protein: CASSPRSSDTQYF. The complete variable domain, with remaining parts taken from reference TRBV7-3 and TRBJ2-3, reads GAGVSQTPSNKVTEKGKYVELRCDPISGHTALYWYRQSLGQGPEFLIYFQGTGAADDSGLPNDRFFAVRPEGSVSTLKIQRTERGDSAVYLCASSPRSSDTQYFGPGTRLTVL.

This clone has a handful of counts. The identical CDR3 is also encoded by other nucleotide sequences in the sample. The chain employs TRBV6-4 and TRBJ2-3, with no clear D. Germline lookup yields CDR1 MRHNA and CDR2 SNTAGT. This CDR3 is built from 13 residues. V shed 0 bases and J shed 4 bases, with 5 bases lying between them. CDR3: CASSDSESDTQYF. CDR3 sequence (DNA): TGTGCCAGCAGTGACTCAGAGTCAGATACGCAGTATTTT.

This clone was recorded many times. The CDR3 protein is CATSSRTSSEQFF. The CDR3 DNA reads TGTGCCACCAGCAGCCGGACTAGCAGTGAGCAGTTCTTC. The rearrangement links TRBV15 to TRBJ2-1; TRBD2 matches 8 bases. CDR3 length: 13 amino acids. The germline gives CDR1 LNHNV, CDR2 YYDKDF (reference sequence). After removal of 3 bases from V and 9 bases from J, the junction contained 4 bases not matched to a gene.

This clone was recorded once. Only one base separates this from a far larger clonotype, so it likely reflects a read error. The chain is built from TRBV5-6 and TRBJ2-5; 7 bases match TRBD2. CDR3 size: 13 residues. Germline V gene sequence: CDR1 SGHDT, CDR2 YYEEEE. V was clipped by 3 bases and J by 5 bases; unmatched bases: 4. CDR3 protein: CASSYGTTETQYF. CDR3 nucleotide sequence: TGTGCCAGCAGCTACGGGACTACTGAGACCCAGTACTTC.

This clone has only a few counts. DNA of the CDR3: TGTGCCAGCAGGCGAGGCCAGGGAAGGTTGGAGGAAGCTTTCTTT. It yields the protein CASRRGQGRLEEAFF. The chain couples TRBV2 to TRBJ1-1; TRBD1 is a possible D gene (5 bases). The V end lost 6 bases, the J end lost 8 bases, and 22 bases lay between the germline ends. Per germline, CDR1 SNHLY and CDR2 FYNNEI. The CDR3 has 15 amino acids.

As for this clone: A read error is the likely source, as a far larger clone sits one nucleotide away. J is TRBJ1-2 and V is TRBV30; TRBD1 matches 10 bases. The CDR3 has 14 residues. CDR1 and CDR2 (germline): GTSNPN, SVGIG (reference sequence). The CDR3 sequence is CACRQGAPFYCYTF. The CDR3 DNA follows: TGTGCCTGTAGACAGGGGGCCCCCTTCTATTGCTACACCTTC.

The J gene is TRBJ2-1, the V gene TRBV27, with 9 nucleotides matching TRBD2. Germline V gene data show CDR1 as MNHEY and CDR2 as SMNVEV (reference sequence). After removal of 5 bases from V and 7 bases from J, the junction contained 9 bases not matched to a gene. The CDR3 sequence is 15 residues long. Written as DNA, the CDR3 is TGTGCCAGCAGTCTCAAGCGGGAGGCCTGGAATGAGCAGTTCTTC. This translates into CASSLKREAWNEQFF.

The V gene is TRBV5-5, the J gene TRBJ2-7; a possible D gene is TRBD2 (6 bases). The CDR3 totals 19 residues. Germline-derived CDR1 and CDR2 are SGHKS and YYEKEE (reference sequence). Trimming left V 0 bases short and J 3 bases short, with 25 bases between. In DNA form, the CDR3 reads TGTGCCAGCAGCTTGGACCCTGGGACTCGGACGGGGCTGGTCTACGAGCAGTACTTC. This codes for CASSLDPGTRTGLVYEQYF.

The rearrangement links TRBV5-1 to TRBJ2-2, with D uncertain. The CDR3 is made up of 15 amino acids. V was clipped by 0 bases and J by 0 bases, with 6 bases between them. Germline V gives CDR1 SGHRS, CDR2 YFSETQ. CDR3 loop: CASSLGNSNTGELFF. For the CDR3, the DNA is TGCGCCAGCAGCTTGGGGAACTCGAACACCGGGGAGCTGTTTTTT.

The CDR3 loop is CASSPGLAREKETQYF. For the CDR3, the DNA is TGTGCCAGCTCACCGGGACTAGCGAGGGAAAAAGAGACCCAGTACTTC. The chain recombines TRBV18 with TRBJ2-5, with TRBD2 identical over 10 bases. In germline, CDR1 is KGHSH, CDR2 LQKENI. The CDR3 has 16 amino acids. Trimming took 3 bases from V and 3 from J; bases not matched to a gene: 7.

This clone was detected ten times or more. The V and J genes are TRBV5-6 and TRBJ2-3, with TRBD1 matching 8 bases. Germline lookup yields CDR1 SGHDT and CDR2 YYEEEE. V lost 2 bases, J lost 2 bases, and 4 bases stayed unmatched. The CDR3 has 15 amino acids. CDR3 residues: CASSFGDRFTDTQYF. The DNA of the CDR3 is TGTGCCAGCAGCTTTGGGGACAGGTTCACAGATACGCAGTATTTT.

Only a few counts were recorded for this clone. The V call is TRBV19, the J call TRBJ2-2, with no clear D. Between the trimmed V and J ends, which lost 6 bases and 4 bases, there was a span of 9 bases. This CDR3 is 13 amino acids long. Germline CDR1 reads LNHDA; CDR2 reads SQIVND (reference sequence). The CDR3 DNA follows: TGTGCCAGTAGGTGGATCGGCACCGGGGAGCTGTTTTTT. It encodes CASRWIGTGELFF.

The CDR3 loop reads CSTGGPYGYTF. The CDR3 DNA reads as TGCTCAACAGGGGGCCCCTATGGCTACACCTTC. J is TRBJ1-2 and V is TRBV20-1; 9 bases are shared with TRBD1. Germline assignment: CDR1 DFQATT and CDR2 SNEGSKA (reference sequence). There are 11 residues in the CDR3.

This clone occurred once. CDR3 in amino acids: CASSLVAGKDYGYTF. CDR3 bases: TGTGCCAGCAGCTTAGTAGCGGGGAAGGACTATGGCTACACCTTC. This chain joins TRBV7-9 and TRBJ1-2; D unclear. The CDR3 consists of 15 residues. Germline V gives CDR1 SEHNR, CDR2 FQNEAQ (reference sequence). V shed 1 base and J shed 3 bases, with 12 bases lying between them.

For the CDR3, the DNA is TGCAGCGTTTACCCAAGGGACAGGGTGATTTCAGATACGCAGTATTTT. Protein: CSVYPRDRVISDTQYF. J is TRBJ2-3 and V is TRBV29-1, with 9 positions matching TRBD1. Trimming at V came to 5 bases and at J to 4 bases, leaving 13 bases not matched to a gene. Germline V gene sequence: CDR1 SQVTM, CDR2 ANQGSEA. This CDR3 is 16 amino acids long.

As regards this clone: A far larger clone differs by one base, so this is likely a read error. The genes are TRBV30 and TRBJ2-1; 8 positions agree with TRBD1. The CDR3 loop spans 14 amino acids. J lost 5 bases, V lost 8 bases, and 11 bases had no gene match. Germline V gene sequence: CDR1 GTSNPN, CDR2 SVGIG (reference sequence). CDR3 in DNA: TGTGCCGGCTTACGACAGGGGTCTCACAATGAGCAGTTCTTC. Translated: CAGLRQGSHNEQFF.

The chain carries TRBV19 and TRBJ2-7; D could derive from TRBD1 or TRBD2 (7 bases each). Per the germline V gene, CDR1 is LNHDA and CDR2 is SQIVND (reference sequence). V was cut by 3 bases and J by 0 bases, with 24 bases left in between. This CDR3 is built from 19 residues. CDR3 region: CASSIRDSALAGTSYEQYF. As DNA, the CDR3 is TGTGCCAGTAGTATCCGGGACAGTGCTTTAGCGGGTACCTCCTACGAGCAGTACTTC.